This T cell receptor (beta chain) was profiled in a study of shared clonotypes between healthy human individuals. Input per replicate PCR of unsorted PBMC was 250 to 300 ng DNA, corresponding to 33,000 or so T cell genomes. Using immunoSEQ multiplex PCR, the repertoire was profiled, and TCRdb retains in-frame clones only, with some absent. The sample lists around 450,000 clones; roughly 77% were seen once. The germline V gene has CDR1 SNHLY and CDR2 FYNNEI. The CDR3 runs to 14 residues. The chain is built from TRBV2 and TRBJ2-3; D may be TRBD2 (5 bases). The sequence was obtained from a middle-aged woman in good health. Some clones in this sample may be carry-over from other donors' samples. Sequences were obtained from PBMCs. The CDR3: CAEGRVFISDTQYF. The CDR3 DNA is TGTGCAGAGGGTAGGGTTTTTATTTCAGATACGCAGTATTTT.